These T cell receptor beta chains were read from a single sample in a study of Tregs in tolerant kidney transplant recipients. Sequenced by immunoSEQ multiplex PCR; TCRdb stores in-frame clones only, minus some. The table shows about 61,000 clones, with over 75% occurring only once. The source was Tregs from blood, collected before the transplant. These TCRs come from a human donor who received a combined kidney and bone marrow transplant. The CDR3 runs from the conserved cysteine through the conserved F or W. The order of the fields is clone size, V gene, J gene, D gene, CDR3 DNA, CDR3 protein. D genes are given only for firm matches. Size is stated for part of the rows, as once, few or many counts, or as a class when the clone is expanded.

>NA|TRBV21-1|TRBJ2-1|NA
TGTGCCAGCAACAAAAGCGGCCCGGCGGAAGGGGGCTTGCATGAGCAGTTCTTC
CASNKSGPAEGGLHEQFF
>NA|TRBV11-2|TRBJ1-1|TRBD1
TGTGCCAGCAGCTTAAATTTGGGACAGGGGGTCACTGAAGCTTTCTTT
CASSLNLGQGVTEAFF
>NA|TRBV11-2|TRBJ2-2|NA
TGTGCCAGCAGCTCAGGGCGAAACACCGGGGAGCTGTTTTTT
CASSSGRNTGELFF
>NA|TRBV7-2|TRBJ2-7|NA
TGTGCCAGCAGCTTCGCCGGAGTTATAGGCTACGAGCAGTACTTC
CASSFAGVIGYEQYF
>NA|TRBV2|TRBJ1-1|NA
TGTGCCAGCAGTCGGAGGGGGGGGGCCGACACTGAAGCTTTCTTT
CASSRRGGADTEAFF
>few|TRBV27|TRBJ2-7|NA
TGTGCCAGCAGTTACAAGGGGGTGAGAGGGGAGCAGTACTTC
CASSYKGVRGEQYF
>NA|TRBV30|TRBJ1-4|NA
TGTGCCTGGAGTGAGGGTGTGGGGGCGCGTGAAAAACTGTTTTTT
CAWSEGVGAREKLFF
>NA|TRBV19|TRBJ2-5|TRBD2
TGTGCCAGTAGTGGGACTAACGGGAGGAGGGAGACCCAGTACTTC
CASSGTNGRRETQYF
>NA|TRBV13|TRBJ2-2|NA
TGTGCCAGCAGCTTGAGCGCCACCGGGGAGCTGTTTTTT
CASSLSATGELFF
>NA|TRBV30|TRBJ2-7|NA
TGTGCCGAGGGGGGGTTGCACGAGCAGTACTTC
CAEGGLHEQYF
>NA|TRBV6-1|TRBJ2-5|TRBD1
TGTGCCAGCAGGCAGACAGGGGGTCGGGAGACCCAGTACTTC
CASRQTGGRETQYF
>few|TRBV11-2|TRBJ1-2|TRBD1
TGTGCCAGCAGCTCAGGACAGGGGTTTGGCTACACCTTC
CASSSGQGFGYTF
>few|TRBV6-5|TRBJ2-1|TRBD1
TGTGCCAGCAGCCGACAGGGGCAGGGGCAGTTCTTC
CASSRQGQGQFF
>NA|TRBV5-1|TRBJ2-3|TRBD1
TGCGCCAGCAGGCCCGGGACAGGGCTCACAGATACGCAGTATTTT
CASRPGTGLTDTQYF
>once|TRBV11-2|TRBJ2-7|NA
TGTGCCAGCAGCTTAGCGCATAATCATGGGGCACAAGGCGAGCAGTACTTC
CASSLAHNHGAQGEQYF
>NA|TRBV18|TRBJ2-1|TRBD1
TGTGCCAGCTCACCGTCGGGACAGGGTGGTAATGAGCAGTTCTTC
CASSPSGQGGNEQFF
>NA|TRBV19|TRBJ2-2|NA
TGTGCCAGTAGCCGGTCGGGGGGCGGCACCGGGGAGCTGTTTTTT
CASSRSGGGTGELFF
>NA|TRBV10-3|TRBJ1-5|NA
TGTGCCATCAGTGAGTCGATAGGGGATTTTCAGCCCCAGCATTTT
CAISESIGDFQPQHF
>once|TRBV5-8|TRBJ2-7|NA
TGTGCCAGCAGCTCCCGGGACATCGATTACGAGCAGTACTTC
CASSSRDIDYEQYF
>NA|TRBV10-3|TRBJ1-1|TRBD1
TGTGCCACCCAAGGGGGCGCGGGCACTGAAGCTTTCTTT
CATQGGAGTEAFF
>few|TRBV28|TRBJ1-3|NA
TGTGCCAGCAGTTCCCATAGAAACACCATATATTTT
CASSSHRNTIYF
>NA|TRBV5-6|TRBJ2-1|TRBD2
TGTGCCAGCAGCGAGACCGGGACTAGCATTAATGAGCAGTTCTTC
CASSETGTSINEQFF
>NA|TRBV28|TRBJ2-1|TRBD2
TGTGCCAGCAGCTCCCCCCGGACTAGCGGGAGAAGTGAGCAGTTCTTC
CASSSPRTSGRSEQFF
>few|TRBV2|TRBJ1-3|NA
TGTGCCAGCACCCCTTCGCGGAGCTCTGGAAACACCATATATTTT
CASTPSRSSGNTIYF
>NA|TRBV11-2|TRBJ2-3|NA
TGTGCCAGCGCCACAGGCCCAAACACAGATACGCAGTATTTT
CASATGPNTDTQYF
>NA|TRBV29-1|TRBJ2-7|TRBD2
TGCAGCGTTAAAGGACTAGCGGGCAACTACGAGCAGTACTTC
CSVKGLAGNYEQYF
>NA|TRBV6-5|TRBJ2-7|TRBD2
TGTGCCAGCAGTTACCCCACGACTAGCGGGAGACACGAGCAGTACTTC
CASSYPTTSGRHEQYF
>few|TRBV25-1|TRBJ1-3|NA
TGTGCCAGCAGTGGGTGGGAACAGCTCTCTGGAAACACCATATATTTT
CASSGWEQLSGNTIYF
>NA|TRBV29-1|TRBJ2-3|NA
TGCAGCGTTGATCTTGGGGACACAGATACGCAGTATTTT
CSVDLGDTDTQYF
>NA|TRBV5-1|TRBJ1-1|NA
TGCGCCAGCAGCTTGGCCGCGGCAGGGTCCACTGAAGCTTTCTTT
CASSLAAAGSTEAFF
>NA|TRBV6-6|TRBJ1-6|NA
TGTGCCACCCTGGGGTCCTATAATTCACCCCTCCACTTT
CATLGSYNSPLHF
>few|TRBV18|TRBJ2-7|TRBD1
TGTGCCAGCTCTCGACAGGGGGACTACGAGCAGTACTTC
CASSRQGDYEQYF
>NA|TRBV7-8|TRBJ1-3|TRBD1
TGTGCCAGCAGCTTAGCCGTGACAGGGCTCTCTGGAAACACCATATATTTT
CASSLAVTGLSGNTIYF